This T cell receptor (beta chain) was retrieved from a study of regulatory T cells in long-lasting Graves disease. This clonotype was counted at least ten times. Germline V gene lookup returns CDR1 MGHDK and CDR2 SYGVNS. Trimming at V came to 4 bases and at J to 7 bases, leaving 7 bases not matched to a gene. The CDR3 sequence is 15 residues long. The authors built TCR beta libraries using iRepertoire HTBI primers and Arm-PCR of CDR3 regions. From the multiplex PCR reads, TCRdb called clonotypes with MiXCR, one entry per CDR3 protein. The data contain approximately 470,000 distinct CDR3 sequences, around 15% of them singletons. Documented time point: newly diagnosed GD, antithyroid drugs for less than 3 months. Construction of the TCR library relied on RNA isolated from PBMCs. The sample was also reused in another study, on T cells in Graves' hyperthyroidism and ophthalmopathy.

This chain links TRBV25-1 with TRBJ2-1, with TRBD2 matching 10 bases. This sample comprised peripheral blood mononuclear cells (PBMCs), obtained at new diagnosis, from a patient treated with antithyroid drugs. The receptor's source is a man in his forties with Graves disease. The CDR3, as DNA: TGTGCCAGCAGTGGCAGCGGGAGGGCCAAGAATGAGCAGTTCTTC. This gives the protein CASSGSGRAKNEQFF.